These 8 T cell receptor beta chains were all obtained from the same sample, sequenced in a study of immune cell composition in non-small cell lung cancer. Measured with immunoSEQ multiplex PCR; TCRdb has only the in-frame clones, and not every one. This sample carries approximately 8,200 clones, around 82% of them seen once, and the ten largest clones take 10% to 15%. The sample consisted of lung tumor tissue. These receptors came from a human donor with non-small cell lung cancer.

This clone was detected only a few times. The rearrangement uses TRBV9 and TRBJ2-3; 8 positions match TRBD1. Trimming removed 3 bases from V and 4 bases from J; junction bases left unmatched: 4. CDR1 and CDR2 (germline): SGDLS, YYNGEE. CDR3 length equals 14 residues. This chain's CDR3 is CASSALTGADTQYF. CDR3 DNA: TGTGCCAGCAGCGCCTTGACAGGGGCAGATACGCAGTATTTT.

The chain employs TRBV6-5 and TRBJ1-4; D remains unclear. The V and J ends lost 2 bases and 8 bases respectively, with 3 bases between them. This CDR3 is 11 amino acids long. Germline lookup yields CDR1 MNHEY and CDR2 SVGAGI. The DNA of the CDR3 is TGTGCCAGCAGTTACGACGAAAAACTGTTTTTT. It yields the protein CASSYDEKLFF.

The chain joins TRBV5-4 to TRBJ1-2; a weak D match, TRBD1 (5 bases). Germline values: CDR1 SGHNT, CDR2 YYREEE (reference sequence). This CDR3 has 16 amino acids. V was shortened by 3 bases and J by 2 bases, with 17 bases between the two germline ends. DNA for the CDR3: TGTGCCAGCAGCTCGGCCGGGACTCTTTGGAACTATGGCTACACCTTC. Amino acids: CASSSAGTLWNYGYTF.

By frequency in the sample, this clone is large. V gene TRBV6-1 combines with J gene TRBJ1-5; D is ambiguous. In germline, CDR1 is MNHNS, CDR2 SASEGT. The CDR3 is 13 residues long. Trimming shortened V by 3 bases and J by 7 bases, and 10 bases separated the two germline ends. The CDR3 protein is CASSDTLRQPQHF. The CDR3 coding sequence is TGTGCCAGCAGTGACACGTTAAGGCAGCCCCAGCATTTT.

The chain has TRBV20-1 and TRBJ2-5; no firm D call. Germline V CDR1 and CDR2: DFQATT, SNEGSKA (reference sequence). V was shortened by 3 bases and J by 1 base, with 3 bases between the two germline ends. CDR3 size: 11 residues. DNA for the CDR3: TGCAGTGCTAGCGTCCAAGAGACCCAGTACTTC. Translation: CSASVQETQYF.

A note on this clone: The junction shows a germline mismatch at one end, possibly a read error. The DNA for the CDR3 is TGTGCCAGCAACTTACGGGCAGGGCTGAAACTGTTTTTT. It codes for CASNLRAGLKLFF. The gene calls are TRBV13 and TRBJ1-4, with a tentative D call TRBD1 (5 bases). The CDR3 is 13 residues long. Looked up from germline, CDR1 is PRHDT and CDR2 is FYEKMQ (reference sequence).

This clone occurred once. The CDR3 loop reads CSVRQGGTDTQYF. The CDR3 DNA is TGCAGCGTTCGCCAGGGGGGCACAGATACGCAGTATTTT. The gene calls are TRBV29-1 and TRBJ2-3, with 7 bases fitting TRBD1. With 5 bases clipped from V and 1 base from J, the junction kept 3 bases outside the gene matches. The CDR3 is 13 residues long. Germline assignment: CDR1 SQVTM and CDR2 ANQGSEA.

J is TRBJ1-2 and V is TRBV6-5; possible D gene TRBD1, 5 bases. CDR3 length: 15 residues. Germline V lookup: CDR1 MNHEY, CDR2 SVGAGI. V lost 5 bases, J lost 0 bases, and 13 bases lay in between. CDR3 region: CASSPADSTNYGYTF. The CDR3 nucleotides read TGTGCCAGCAGTCCCGCTGACAGTACTAACTATGGCTACACCTTC.